This T cell receptor (beta chain) is drawn from a study of Graves' ophthalmopathy and Graves' hyperthyroidism. Study-wide findings and caveats: With a specificity of 72.22% and a sensitivity of roughly 71%, the model predicted ophthalmopathy progression.

CDR1 is LNHDA and CDR2 is SQIVND in the germline V gene (reference sequence). This CDR3 contains 13 residues. This clonotype appeared a few times. The antigen is unknown. Mismatch with germline at one junction end may stem from a read error. Researchers took RNA transcripts and amplified TCR beta CDR3 regions from them. An initial RT-PCR round employing HTBI primers preceded a second-round multiplex PCR. TCRdb passed the multiplex PCR reads through MiXCR, listing each CDR3 protein once. Of about 480,000 distinct CDR3 sequences listed, under 15% were seen once; the top ten hold around 9.8%. The clonotype was recovered from a woman between 25 and 40 years old with Graves' ophthalmopathy. The J gene is TRBJ1-2, the V gene TRBV19; TRBD1 matches 7 bases. Material: blood. The CDR3 DNA reads as TGTGCCAGTAAAGGGACTTCCGGAGGGGGCTACAGCTTC. Encoded protein: CASKGTSGGGYSF.